This TCR beta chain stems from a study of radiotherapy plus CTLA-4 blockade in lung cancer. On the study more broadly: Disease control was present in around a third of patients, and objective responses in approximately 18%. Overall study findings and caveats: Among blood TCR repertoires after radiotherapy plus ipilimumab, tumor-derived clones expanded.

Sequenced by immunoSEQ multiplex PCR; TCRdb stores in-frame clones only, minus some. The repertoire holds 83,000 or so clones, with around 86% as singletons. People whose metastatic non-small-cell lung cancer was chemo-refractory got focal radiation along with CTLA-4 blockade by ipilimumab. As concerns this clone: Antigen unknown.

CDR3 size: 14 residues. V was pared by 7 bases and J by 2 bases, with 14 bases between. Germline V lookup: CDR1 KGHSH, CDR2 LQKENI. V usage is TRBV18 and J usage is TRBJ2-5; tentative D call: TRBD2 (7 bases). This sequence was found in a human donor with non-small cell lung cancer who had stable disease on radiotherapy plus ipilimumab. Sequenced material: peripheral blood, taken from a patient treated with radiotherapy plus ipilimumab. CDR3 in DNA: TGTGCCAGCTACCTGGGGGGGCGACAAGAGACCCAGTACTTC. It encodes CASYLGGRQETQYF.